Listed here is a single TCR beta chain. This table comes from immunoSEQ multiplex PCR, and its TCRdb copy is limited to in-frame clones, with some not included. The data contain approximately 12,000 clones, over 75% of them singletons. This CDR3 contains 11 residues. Germline lookup yields CDR1 MNHEY and CDR2 SVGAGI. The V and J ends lost 8 bases and 7 bases respectively, with 12 bases between them. This specimen comes from a study of blood T cell repertoires in COVID-19. The sequence came from a human donor in a cohort sampled during active COVID-19. The chain has TRBV6-5 and TRBJ2-7; a weak D match, TRBD1 (6 bases). Sequenced material: peripheral blood. The CDR3 DNA reads as TGTGCCAGCGGGAGAGGGGGAGAGCAGTACTTC. This translates into CASGRGGEQYF.